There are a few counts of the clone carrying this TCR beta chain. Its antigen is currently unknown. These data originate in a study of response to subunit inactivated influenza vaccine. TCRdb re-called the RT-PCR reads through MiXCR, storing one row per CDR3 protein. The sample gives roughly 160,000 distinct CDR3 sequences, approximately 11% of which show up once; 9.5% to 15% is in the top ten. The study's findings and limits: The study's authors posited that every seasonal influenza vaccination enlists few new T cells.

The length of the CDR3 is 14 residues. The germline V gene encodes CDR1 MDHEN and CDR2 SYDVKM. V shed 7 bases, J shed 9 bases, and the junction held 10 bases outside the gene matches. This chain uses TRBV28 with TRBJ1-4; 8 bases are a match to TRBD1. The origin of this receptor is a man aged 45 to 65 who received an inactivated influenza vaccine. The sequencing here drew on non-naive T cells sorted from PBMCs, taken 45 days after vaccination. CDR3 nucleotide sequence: TGTGCCAGCACCCCCAGGGGGCCGACGCAAAAACTGTTTTTT. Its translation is CASTPRGPTQKLFF.